A selection of T cell receptor beta chains follows, all from one sample in a study of T cell responses to AZD1222 COVID-19 vaccine. TCRdb's copy holds only in-frame clones and misses some; the assay was immunoSEQ multiplex PCR. Of about 180,000 clones listed, approximately 90% are singletons. Sequencing used peripheral blood, obtained on day 0 of AZD1222 vaccination. Receptors were obtained from an adult in good health. CDR3s include the opening cysteine and the closing phenylalanine or tryptophan. Each record gives: V gene, D gene, CDR3 protein. The D gene is left open where the match is weak.

TRBV30	-	CAWSVGASAGYTF
TRBV9	TRBD2	CASSVGIAGVTDTQYF
TRBV6-5	-	CASSYFGGYGANVLTF
TRBV3-1/TRBV3-2	-	CASSPKSTDTQYF
TRBV5-4	-	CASSLVRDGHEKLFF
TRBV5-4	TRBD1	CASSRISDRGTEAFF
TRBV7-9	-	CASSPGGLFDQPQHF
TRBV19	-	CASSTETGGELFF
TRBV7-3	-	CASSAGASRETQYF
TRBV9	TRBD2	CASSPGLAGQETQYF
TRBV9	TRBD2	CASSVVERGGTDTQYF
TRBV6-2/TRBV6-3	-	CASSYSGTSYEQYF
TRBV19	-	CASSITGGDNSPLHF
TRBV28	-	CASSTGGSNQPQHF
TRBV30	-	CAWGKWDRGPNQPQHF
TRBV5-4	-	CASSPKGGERDNEQFF
TRBV21-1	-	CASSTHPRVPNEKLFF
TRBV28	-	CASSRNAGGPSPLHF
TRBV27	-	CASSSQGYEGTDTQYF
TRBV7-9	-	CASRVTDTQYF
TRBV15	-	CATSRQNSPLHF
TRBV30	-	CAWLVANEQFF
TRBV27	-	CASSSARGGEAFF
TRBV6-5	-	CASKATAYSNQPQHF
TRBV19	-	CASSIGQLNTEAFF
TRBV24-1	-	CATSDSGQRQHF
TRBV19	TRBD1	CASSTHPTRTGGYEQYF
TRBV30	-	CAGLTGTGAALSGANVLTF
TRBV2	-	CASSGRTEINSPLHF
TRBV30	-	CAWDAGDFSTDTQYF